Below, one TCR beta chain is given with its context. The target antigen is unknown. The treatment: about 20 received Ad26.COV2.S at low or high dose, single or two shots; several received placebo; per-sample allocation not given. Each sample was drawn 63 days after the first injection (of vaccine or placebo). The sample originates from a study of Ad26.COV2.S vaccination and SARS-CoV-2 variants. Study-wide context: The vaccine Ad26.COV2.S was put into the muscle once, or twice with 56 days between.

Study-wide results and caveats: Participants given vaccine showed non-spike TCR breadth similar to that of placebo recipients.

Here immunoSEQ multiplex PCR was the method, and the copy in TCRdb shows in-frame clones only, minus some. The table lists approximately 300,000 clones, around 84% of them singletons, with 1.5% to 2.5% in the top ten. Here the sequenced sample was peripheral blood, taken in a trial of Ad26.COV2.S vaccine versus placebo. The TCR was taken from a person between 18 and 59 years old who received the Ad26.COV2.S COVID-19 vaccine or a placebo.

The CDR3 is CASKRSSGYGYTF. The CDR3 DNA reads TGTGCCAGCAAGCGGAGCAGTGGCTATGGCTACACCTTC. V usage is TRBV6-5 and J usage is TRBJ1-2; D is unclear. Trimming removed 7 bases from V and 4 bases from J, with 13 bases in between. The CDR3 contains 13 residues. Germline-derived CDR1 and CDR2 are MNHEY and SVGAGI.